The clone carrying this T cell receptor beta chain was counted at least ten times. Its antigen is not known. The record originates from a study of metastatic and nonmetastatic thyroid tumors. Thyroid surgery had not been preceded by any treatment in any patient. Trimming cost V 1 base and J 1 base, with 7 bases left between them. This CDR3 contains 14 residues. CDR1 is MNHEY, CDR2 SVGAGI, per germline. Findings and limits, study-wide: In both blood and tumor samples, TCR beta diversity was reported significantly higher for malignant than benign nodules.

TCRdb recomputed clones from the PCR reads via MiXCR. The sample yields fewer than 40,000 clones, more than 20% seen once. V and J are TRBV6-5 and TRBJ1-1, with D uncertain. This TCR came from a female donor with papillary thyroid cancer or a benign thyroid nodule (not recorded which). Some clones in this sample may be carry-over from other donors' samples. Sequenced: blood. In DNA, the CDR3 is TGTGCCAGCAGTTACTACAGCACGAACACTGAAGCTTTCTTT. This encodes CASSYYSTNTEAFF.